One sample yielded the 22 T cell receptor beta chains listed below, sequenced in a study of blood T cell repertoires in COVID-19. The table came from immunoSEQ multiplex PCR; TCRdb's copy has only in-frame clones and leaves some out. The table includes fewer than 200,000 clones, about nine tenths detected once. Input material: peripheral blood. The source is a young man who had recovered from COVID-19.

In DNA, the CDR3 is TGTGCCAGCAGCCCTGCCGGGCTAGCGGGAACCTACGAGCAGTACTTC. This gives the protein CASSPAGLAGTYEQYF. V is TRBV5-5 and J is TRBJ2-7, with 9 bases that match TRBD2. CDR1 and CDR2 from the germline V gene are SGHKS and YYEKEE (reference sequence). The V segment lost 4 bases and the J segment 2 bases; nucleotides outside the gene matches: 10. The CDR3 spans 16 residues.

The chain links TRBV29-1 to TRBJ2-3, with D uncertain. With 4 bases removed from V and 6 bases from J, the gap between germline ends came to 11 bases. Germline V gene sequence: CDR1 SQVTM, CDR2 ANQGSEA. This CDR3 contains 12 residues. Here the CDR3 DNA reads TGCAGCGTTGGAGCCGCCAGGGATACGCAGTATTTT. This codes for CSVGAARDTQYF.

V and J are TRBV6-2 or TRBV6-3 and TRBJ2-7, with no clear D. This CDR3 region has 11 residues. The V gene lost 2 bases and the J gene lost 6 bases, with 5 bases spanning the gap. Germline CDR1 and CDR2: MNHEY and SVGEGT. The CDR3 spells CASSYGFEQYF. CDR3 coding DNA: TGTGCCAGCAGTTACGGCTTCGAGCAGTACTTC.

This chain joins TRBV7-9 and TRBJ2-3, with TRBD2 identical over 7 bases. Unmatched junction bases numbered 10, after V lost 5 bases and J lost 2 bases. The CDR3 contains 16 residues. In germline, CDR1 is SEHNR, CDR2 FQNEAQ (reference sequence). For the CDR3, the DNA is TGTGCCAGCAGCCCGAACTGGGGGAGGGACACAGATACGCAGTATTTT. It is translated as CASSPNWGRDTDTQYF.

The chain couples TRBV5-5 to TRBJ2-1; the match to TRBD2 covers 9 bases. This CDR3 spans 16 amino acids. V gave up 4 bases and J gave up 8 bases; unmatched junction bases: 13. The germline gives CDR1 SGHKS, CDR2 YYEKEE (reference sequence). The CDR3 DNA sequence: TGTGCCAGCAGCCTCCTGGCGGGAGGGCTTCTCGATGAGCAGTTCTTC. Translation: CASSLLAGGLLDEQFF.

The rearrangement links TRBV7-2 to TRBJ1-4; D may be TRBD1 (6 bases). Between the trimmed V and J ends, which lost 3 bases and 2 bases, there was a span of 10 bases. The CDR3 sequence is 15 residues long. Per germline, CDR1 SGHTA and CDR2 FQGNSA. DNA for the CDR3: TGTGCCAGCAGCTTTACAGGGACGACTAATGAAAAACTGTTTTTT. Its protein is CASSFTGTTNEKLFF.

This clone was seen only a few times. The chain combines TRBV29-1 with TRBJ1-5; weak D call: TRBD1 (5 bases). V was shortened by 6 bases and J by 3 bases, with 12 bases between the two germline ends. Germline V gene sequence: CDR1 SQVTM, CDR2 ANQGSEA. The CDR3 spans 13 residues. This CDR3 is CSVASRDNQPQHF. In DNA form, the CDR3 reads TGCAGCGTGGCCAGCAGGGACAATCAGCCCCAGCATTTT.

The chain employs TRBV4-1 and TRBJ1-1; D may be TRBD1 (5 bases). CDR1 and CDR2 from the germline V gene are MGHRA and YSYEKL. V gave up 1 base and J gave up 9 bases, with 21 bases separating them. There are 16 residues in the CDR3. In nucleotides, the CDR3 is TGCGCCAGCAGCCAAGGTGGGGCCCGGCCTCTTTCAAAAGCTTTCTTT. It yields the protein CASSQGGARPLSKAFF.

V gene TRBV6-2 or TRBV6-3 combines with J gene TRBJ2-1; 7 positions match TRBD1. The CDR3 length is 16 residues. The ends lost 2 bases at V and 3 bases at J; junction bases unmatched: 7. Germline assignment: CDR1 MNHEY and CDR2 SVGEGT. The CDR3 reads CASSYRSTGVYNEQFF. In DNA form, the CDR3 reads TGTGCCAGCAGTTACAGGAGTACAGGGGTCTACAATGAGCAGTTCTTC.

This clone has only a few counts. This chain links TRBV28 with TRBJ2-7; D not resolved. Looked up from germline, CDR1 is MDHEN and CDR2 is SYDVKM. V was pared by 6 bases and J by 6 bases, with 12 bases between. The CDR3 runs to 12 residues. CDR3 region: CASSRGVGEQYF. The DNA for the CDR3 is TGTGCCAGCAGCCGCGGAGTTGGCGAGCAGTACTTC.

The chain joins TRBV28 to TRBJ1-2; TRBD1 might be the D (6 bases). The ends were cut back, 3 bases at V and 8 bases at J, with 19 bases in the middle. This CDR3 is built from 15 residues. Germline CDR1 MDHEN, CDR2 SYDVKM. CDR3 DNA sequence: TGTGCCAGCAGTTTCGGAGACAGGCAACTATCCGGCTACACCTTC. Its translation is CASSFGDRQLSGYTF.

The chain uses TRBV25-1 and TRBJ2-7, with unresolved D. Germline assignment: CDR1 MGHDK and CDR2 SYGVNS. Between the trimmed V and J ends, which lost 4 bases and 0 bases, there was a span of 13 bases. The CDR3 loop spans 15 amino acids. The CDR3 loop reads CASSGWAVPSYEQYF. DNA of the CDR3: TGTGCCAGCAGTGGATGGGCAGTACCCTCCTACGAGCAGTACTTC.

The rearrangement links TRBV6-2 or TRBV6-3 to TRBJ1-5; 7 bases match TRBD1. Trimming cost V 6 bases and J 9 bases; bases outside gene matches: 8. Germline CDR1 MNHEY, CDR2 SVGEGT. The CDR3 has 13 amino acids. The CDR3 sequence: CASSGTEIPPQHF. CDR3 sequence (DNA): TGTGCCAGCAGCGGGACAGAGATTCCGCCCCAGCATTTT.

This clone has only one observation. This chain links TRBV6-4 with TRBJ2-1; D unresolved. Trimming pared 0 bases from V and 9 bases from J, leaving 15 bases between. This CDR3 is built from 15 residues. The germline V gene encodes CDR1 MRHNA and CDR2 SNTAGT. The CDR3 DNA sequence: TGTGCCAGCAGTGACTCGTACTCTCAGAGGCGTGAGCAGTTCTTC. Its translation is CASSDSYSQRREQFF.

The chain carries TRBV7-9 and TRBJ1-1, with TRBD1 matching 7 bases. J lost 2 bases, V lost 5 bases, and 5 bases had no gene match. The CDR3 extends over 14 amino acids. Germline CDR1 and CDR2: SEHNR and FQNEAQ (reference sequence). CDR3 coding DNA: TGTGCCAGCAGCCTCCGGGACAGTAACACTGAAGCTTTCTTT. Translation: CASSLRDSNTEAFF.

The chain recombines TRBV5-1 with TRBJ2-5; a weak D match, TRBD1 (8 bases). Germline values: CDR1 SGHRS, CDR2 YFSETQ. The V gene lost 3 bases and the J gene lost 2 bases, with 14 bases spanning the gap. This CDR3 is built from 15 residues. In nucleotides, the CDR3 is TGCGCCAGCAGCTCAACAGGGGGGGATCAAGAGACCCAGTACTTC. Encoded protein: CASSSTGGDQETQYF. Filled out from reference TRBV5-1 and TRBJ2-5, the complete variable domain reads KAGVTQTPRYLIKTRGQQVTLSCSPISGHRSVSWYQQTPGQGLQFLFEYFSETQRNKGNFPGRFSGRQFSNSRSEMNVSTLELGDSALYLCASSSTGGDQETQYFGPGTRLLVL.

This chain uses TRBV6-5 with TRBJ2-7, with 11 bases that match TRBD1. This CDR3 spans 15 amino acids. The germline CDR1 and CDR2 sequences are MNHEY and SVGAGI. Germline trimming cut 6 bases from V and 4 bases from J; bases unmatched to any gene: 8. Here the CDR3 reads CASRPGTGGLYEQYF. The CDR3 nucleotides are TGTGCCAGCAGGCCTGGGACAGGGGGATTATACGAGCAGTACTTC.

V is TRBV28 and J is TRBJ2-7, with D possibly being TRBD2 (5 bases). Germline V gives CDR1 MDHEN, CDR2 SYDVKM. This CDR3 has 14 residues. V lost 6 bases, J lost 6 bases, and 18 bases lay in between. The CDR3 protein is CASSIGGITAEQYF. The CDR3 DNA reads TGTGCCAGCAGCATTGGAGGCATTACAGCCGAGCAGTACTTC.

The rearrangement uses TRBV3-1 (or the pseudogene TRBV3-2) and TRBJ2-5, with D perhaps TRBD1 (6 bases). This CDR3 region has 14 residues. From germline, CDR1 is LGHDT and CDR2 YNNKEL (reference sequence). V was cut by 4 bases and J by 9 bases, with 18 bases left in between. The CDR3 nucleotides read TGTGCCAGCAGCCGTACCGGACAGTATGAGGCCCAGTACTTC. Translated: CASSRTGQYEAQYF.

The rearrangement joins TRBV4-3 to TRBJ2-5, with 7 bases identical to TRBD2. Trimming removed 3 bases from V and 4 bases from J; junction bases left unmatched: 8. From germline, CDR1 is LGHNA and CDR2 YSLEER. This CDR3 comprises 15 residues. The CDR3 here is CASSQSFPGGETQYF. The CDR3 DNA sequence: TGCGCCAGCAGCCAGAGTTTTCCGGGAGGAGAGACCCAGTACTTC.

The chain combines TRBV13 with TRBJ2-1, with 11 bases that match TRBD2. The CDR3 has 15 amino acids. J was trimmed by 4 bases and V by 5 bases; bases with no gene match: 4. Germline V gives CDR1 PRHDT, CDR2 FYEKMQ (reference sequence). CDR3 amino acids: CASSPRLAGYNEQFF. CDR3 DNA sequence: TGTGCCAGCAGCCCCCGACTAGCGGGGTACAATGAGCAGTTCTTC.

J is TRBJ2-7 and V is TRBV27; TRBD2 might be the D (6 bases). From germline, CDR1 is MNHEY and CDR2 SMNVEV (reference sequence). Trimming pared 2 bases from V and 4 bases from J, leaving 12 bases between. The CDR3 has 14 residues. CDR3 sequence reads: CASSLGGSMYEQYF. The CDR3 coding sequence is TGTGCCAGCAGTTTAGGAGGGTCAATGTACGAGCAGTACTTC.